Listed below are T cell receptor beta chains from one sample, sequenced in a study of blood T cell repertoires in COVID-19. The table came from immunoSEQ multiplex PCR; TCRdb's copy has only in-frame clones and leaves some out. The sample holds tens of thousands of clones, approximately 80% seen once. Material: peripheral blood. All receptors derive from a man older than 75 with active or convalescent COVID-19. CDR3s leave out the opening cysteine and the closing phenylalanine or tryptophan. D genes are given only for firm matches.

D: TRBD1; V: TRBV3-1/TRBV3-2; CDR3: ASSQKTGPGELF
D: TRBD1; V: TRBV5-1; CDR3: ASGDMTGGLSEQY
D: NA; V: TRBV15; CDR3: ATSRDDYFKFTGELF
D: NA; V: TRBV7-8; CDR3: ASSKTRNTEAF
D: TRBD2; V: TRBV5-4; CDR3: ASSSGPSGRFGGEQY
D: NA; V: TRBV7-2; CDR3: ASSWRPYTEAF
D: TRBD1; V: TRBV6-2/TRBV6-3; CDR3: ASSYVQGATLEQY
D: TRBD1; V: TRBV2; CDR3: ASRTGGLIAGANVLT
D: TRBD1; V: TRBV5-8; CDR3: ASSLGQGATKNIQY
D: TRBD2; V: TRBV11-2; CDR3: ASKTSGRADFGEQF
D: NA; V: TRBV5-8; CDR3: ASSFLRLLLETQY